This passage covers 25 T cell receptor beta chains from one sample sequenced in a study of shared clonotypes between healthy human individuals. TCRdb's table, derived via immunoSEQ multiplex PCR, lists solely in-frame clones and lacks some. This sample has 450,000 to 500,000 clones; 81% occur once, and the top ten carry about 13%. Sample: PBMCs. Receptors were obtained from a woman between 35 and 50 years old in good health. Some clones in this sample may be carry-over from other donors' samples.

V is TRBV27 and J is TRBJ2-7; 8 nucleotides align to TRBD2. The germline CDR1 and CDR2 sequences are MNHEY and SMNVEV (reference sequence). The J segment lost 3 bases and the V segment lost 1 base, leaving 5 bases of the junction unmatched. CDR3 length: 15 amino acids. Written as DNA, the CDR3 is TGTGCCAGCAGTTTATTAAGCGGGAGTTTCTACGAGCAGTACTTC. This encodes CASSLLSGSFYEQYF.

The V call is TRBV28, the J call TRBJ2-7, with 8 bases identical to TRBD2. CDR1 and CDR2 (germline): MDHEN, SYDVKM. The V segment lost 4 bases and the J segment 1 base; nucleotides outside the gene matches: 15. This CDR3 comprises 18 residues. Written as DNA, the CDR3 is TGTGCCAGCAGTTCCAGCCCACTAAGCGGGAGCTGGTCCTACGAGCAGTACTTC. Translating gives CASSSSPLSGSWSYEQYF.

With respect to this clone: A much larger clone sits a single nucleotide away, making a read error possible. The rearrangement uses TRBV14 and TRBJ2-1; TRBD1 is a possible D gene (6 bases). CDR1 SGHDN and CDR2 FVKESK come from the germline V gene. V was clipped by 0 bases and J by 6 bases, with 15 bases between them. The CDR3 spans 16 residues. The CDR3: CASSQDVGTGPNEQFF. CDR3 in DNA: TGTGCCAGCAGCCAAGATGTGGGTACAGGGCCCAATGAGCAGTTCTTC.

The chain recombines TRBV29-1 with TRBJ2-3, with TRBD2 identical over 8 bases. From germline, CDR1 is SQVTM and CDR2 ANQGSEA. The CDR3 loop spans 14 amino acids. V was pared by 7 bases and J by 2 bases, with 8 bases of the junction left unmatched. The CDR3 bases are TGCAGCGAAAGAGCGGGAGAATTCACAGATACGCAGTATTTT. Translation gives CSERAGEFTDTQYF.

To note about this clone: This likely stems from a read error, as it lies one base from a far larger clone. The CDR3 here is CATSRDLGWSGSYEQYF. The CDR3 nucleotides read TGTGCCACCAGCAGAGATCTAGGCTGGAGTGGCTCCTACGAGCAGTACTTC. This chain joins TRBV15 and TRBJ2-7; D is uncertain. V was trimmed by 0 bases and J by 0 bases, leaving 15 bases between them. Germline CDR1 and CDR2: LNHNV and YYDKDF (reference sequence). The CDR3 contains 17 residues.

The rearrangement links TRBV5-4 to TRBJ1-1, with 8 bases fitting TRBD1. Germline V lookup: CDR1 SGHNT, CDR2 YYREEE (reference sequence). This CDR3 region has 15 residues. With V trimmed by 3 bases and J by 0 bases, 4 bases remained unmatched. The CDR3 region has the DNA TGTGCCAGCAGCTCCGGGACAGGACTGAACACTGAAGCTTTCTTT. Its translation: CASSSGTGLNTEAFF.

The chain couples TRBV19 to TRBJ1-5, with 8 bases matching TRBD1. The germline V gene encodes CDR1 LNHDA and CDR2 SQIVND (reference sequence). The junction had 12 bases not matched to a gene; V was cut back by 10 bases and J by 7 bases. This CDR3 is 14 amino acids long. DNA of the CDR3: TGTGCCACTACTACAGGGGGAGGAGGGCAGCCCCAGCATTTT. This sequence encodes CATTTGGGGQPQHF.

CDR3 protein: CASSAGTGAYNEQFF. CDR3 DNA sequence: TGTGCCAGCAGCGCCGGGACAGGGGCCTACAATGAGCAGTTCTTC. This chain joins TRBV9 and TRBJ2-1, with TRBD1 matching over 10 bases. The CDR3 has 15 residues. The V segment lost 3 bases and the J segment 2 bases; nucleotides outside the gene matches: 2. The V gene's germline CDR1 is SGDLS and CDR2 YYNGEE.

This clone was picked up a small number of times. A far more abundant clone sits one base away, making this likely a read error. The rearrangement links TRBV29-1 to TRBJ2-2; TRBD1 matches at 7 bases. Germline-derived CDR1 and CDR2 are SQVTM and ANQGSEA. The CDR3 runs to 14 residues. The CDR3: CSVVRTGNTRELFF. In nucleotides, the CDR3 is TGCAGCGTTGTTAGGACAGGAAACACCAGGGAGCTGTTTTTT.

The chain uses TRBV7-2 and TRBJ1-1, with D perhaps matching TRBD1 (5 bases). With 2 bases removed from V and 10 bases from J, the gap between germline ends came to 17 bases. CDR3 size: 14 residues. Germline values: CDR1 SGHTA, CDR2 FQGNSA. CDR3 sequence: CASSLSVQAALAFF. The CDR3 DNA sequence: TGTGCCAGCAGCTTATCTGTACAGGCCGCTCTAGCTTTCTTT.

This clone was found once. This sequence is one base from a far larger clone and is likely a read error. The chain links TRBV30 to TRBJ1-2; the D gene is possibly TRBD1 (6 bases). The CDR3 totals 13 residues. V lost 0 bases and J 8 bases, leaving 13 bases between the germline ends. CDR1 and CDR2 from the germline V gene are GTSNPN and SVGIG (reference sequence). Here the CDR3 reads CAWSVGQLEGYTF. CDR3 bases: TGTGCCTGGAGTGTAGGACAGTTGGAAGGCTACACCTTC. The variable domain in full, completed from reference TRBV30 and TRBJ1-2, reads SQTIHQWPATLVQPVGSPLSLECTVEGTSNPNLYWYRQAAGRGLQLLFYSVGIGQISSEVPQNLSASRPQDRQFILSSKKLLLSDSGFYLCAWSVGQLEGYTFGSGTRLTVV.

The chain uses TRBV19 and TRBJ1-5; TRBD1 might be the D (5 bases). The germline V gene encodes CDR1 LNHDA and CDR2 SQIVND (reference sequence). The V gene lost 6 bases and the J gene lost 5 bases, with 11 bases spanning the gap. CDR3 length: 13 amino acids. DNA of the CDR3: TGTGCCAGTAGATACAGGCAAGATCAGCCCCAGCATTTT. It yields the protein CASRYRQDQPQHF.

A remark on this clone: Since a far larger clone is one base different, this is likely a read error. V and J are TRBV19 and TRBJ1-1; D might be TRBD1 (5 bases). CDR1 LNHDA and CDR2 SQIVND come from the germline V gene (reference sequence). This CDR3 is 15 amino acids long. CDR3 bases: TGTGCCAGTAGTATTGGGACGAGAACGAACACTGGAGCTTTCTTT. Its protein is CASSIGTRTNTGAFF.

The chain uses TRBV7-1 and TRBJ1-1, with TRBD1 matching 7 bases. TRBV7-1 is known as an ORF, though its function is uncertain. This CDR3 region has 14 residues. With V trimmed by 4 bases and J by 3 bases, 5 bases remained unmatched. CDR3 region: CASSLAGQHTEAFF. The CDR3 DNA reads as TGTGCCAGCAGCTTAGCGGGACAGCACACTGAAGCTTTCTTT.

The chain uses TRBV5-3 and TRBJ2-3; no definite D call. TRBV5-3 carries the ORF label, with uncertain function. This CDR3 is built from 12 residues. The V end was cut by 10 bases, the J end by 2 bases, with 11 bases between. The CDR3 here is CAPPLITDTQYF. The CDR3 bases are TGTGCCCCCCCCCTGATCACAGATACGCAGTATTTT.

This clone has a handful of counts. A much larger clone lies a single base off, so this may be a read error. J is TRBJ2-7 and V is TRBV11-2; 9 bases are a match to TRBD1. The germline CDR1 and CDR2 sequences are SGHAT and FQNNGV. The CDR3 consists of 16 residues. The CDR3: CASSLRPGQGPYGQYF. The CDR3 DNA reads TGTGCCAGCAGCTTAAGGCCGGGACAGGGACCCTACGGGCAGTACTTC.

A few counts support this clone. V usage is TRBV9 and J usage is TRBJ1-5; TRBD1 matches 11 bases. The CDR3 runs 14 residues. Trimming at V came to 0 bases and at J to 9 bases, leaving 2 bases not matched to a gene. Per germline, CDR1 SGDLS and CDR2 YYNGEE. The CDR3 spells CASSVGDRGGPQHF. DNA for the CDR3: TGTGCCAGCAGCGTAGGGGACAGGGGGGGGCCCCAGCATTTT.

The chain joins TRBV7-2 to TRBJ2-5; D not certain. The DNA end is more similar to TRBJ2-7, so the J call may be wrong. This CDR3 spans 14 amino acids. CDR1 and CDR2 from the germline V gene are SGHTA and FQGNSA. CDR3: CASCPGLIPYEQYF. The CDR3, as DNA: TGTGCCAGCTGCCCCGGGCTGATACCCTACGAGCAGTACTTC.

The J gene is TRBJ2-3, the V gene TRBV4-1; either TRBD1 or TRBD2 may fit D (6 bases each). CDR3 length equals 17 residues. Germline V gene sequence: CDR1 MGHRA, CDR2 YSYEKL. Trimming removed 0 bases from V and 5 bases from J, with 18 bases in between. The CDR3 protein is CASSQETRAGGGDTQYF. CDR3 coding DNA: TGCGCCAGCAGCCAAGAAACGAGGGCCGGGGGCGGAGATACGCAGTATTTT.

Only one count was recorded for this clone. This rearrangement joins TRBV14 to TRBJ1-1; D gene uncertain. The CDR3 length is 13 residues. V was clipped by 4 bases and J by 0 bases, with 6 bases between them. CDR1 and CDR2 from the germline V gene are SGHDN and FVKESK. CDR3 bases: TGTGCCAGCAGCCTCGAGTTGAACACTGAAGCTTTCTTT. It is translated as CASSLELNTEAFF. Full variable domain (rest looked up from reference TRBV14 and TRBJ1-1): EAGVTQFPSHSVIEKGQTVTLRCDPISGHDNLYWYRRVMGKEIKFLLHFVKESKQDESGMPNNRFLAERTGGTYSTLKVQPAELEDSGVYFCASSLELNTEAFFGQGTRLTVV.

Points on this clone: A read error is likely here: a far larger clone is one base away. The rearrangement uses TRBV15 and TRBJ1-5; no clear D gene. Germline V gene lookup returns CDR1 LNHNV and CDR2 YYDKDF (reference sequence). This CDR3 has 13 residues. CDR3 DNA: TGTGCCACCAGCCCCGGGTACAATCGGCCCCAGCATTTT. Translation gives CATSPGYNRPQHF.

This chain's CDR3 is CASNRNFNEKLFF. The CDR3, as DNA: TGTGCCAGCAATCGTAATTTCAATGAAAAACTGTTTTTT. The genes are TRBV2 and TRBJ1-4; D unresolved. V was clipped by 7 bases and J by 5 bases, with 11 bases between them. Germline V CDR1 and CDR2: SNHLY, FYNNEI. CDR3 length: 13 amino acids.

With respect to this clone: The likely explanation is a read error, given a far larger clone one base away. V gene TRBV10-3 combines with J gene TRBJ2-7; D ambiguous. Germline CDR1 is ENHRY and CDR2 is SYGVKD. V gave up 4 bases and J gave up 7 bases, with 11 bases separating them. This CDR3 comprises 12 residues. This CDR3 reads CAISAQVGEQYF. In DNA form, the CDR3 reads TGTGCCATCAGTGCCCAGGTCGGGGAGCAGTACTTC.

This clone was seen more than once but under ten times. CDR3 bases: TGTGCCAGTACCTTAACCGACGGACCCAATCAGCCCCAGCATTTT. Translated, it gives CASTLTDGPNQPQHF. This chain links TRBV19 with TRBJ1-5; no reliable D call. This CDR3 spans 15 amino acids. Germline loops: CDR1 LNHDA, CDR2 SQIVND (reference sequence). V was clipped by 7 bases and J by 3 bases, with 16 bases between them.

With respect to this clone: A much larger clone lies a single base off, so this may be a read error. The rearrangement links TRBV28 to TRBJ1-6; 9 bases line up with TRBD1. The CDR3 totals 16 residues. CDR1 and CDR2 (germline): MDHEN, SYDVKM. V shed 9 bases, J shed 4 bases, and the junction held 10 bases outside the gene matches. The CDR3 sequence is CARNPGQGAYNSPLHF. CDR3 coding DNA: TGTGCCAGAAACCCGGGACAGGGCGCTTATAATTCACCCCTCCACTTT.